A selection of T cell receptor beta chains follows, all from one sample in a study of synovial regulatory T cells in juvenile arthritis. The table came from immunoSEQ multiplex PCR; TCRdb's copy has only in-frame clones and leaves some out. The data include 9,000 to 10,000 clones; the top ten clones carry 0.95% to 1%. The sample was Treg cells from blood. The origin of the receptors is a donor younger than 30 with juvenile idiopathic arthritis. CDR3s include the opening cysteine and the closing phenylalanine or tryptophan. Each record gives: J gene, V gene, clone size, CDR3 protein. For some rows the clone size is stated as once, few or many, or as a class when expanded; others skip it.

J gene: TRBJ2-7
V gene: TRBV6-6
clone size: .
CDR3 protein: CASSYPGPSSYEQYF

J gene: TRBJ2-3
V gene: TRBV5-4
clone size: .
CDR3 protein: CASRRGESTDTQYF

J gene: TRBJ1-4
V gene: TRBV27
clone size: .
CDR3 protein: CASSFRPPWVILDEKLFF

J gene: TRBJ2-6
V gene: TRBV5-6
clone size: .
CDR3 protein: CASSPGLSTGANVLTF

J gene: TRBJ1-1
V gene: TRBV4-1
clone size: .
CDR3 protein: CASSSQRDTEAFF

J gene: TRBJ2-7
V gene: TRBV5-1
clone size: .
CDR3 protein: CASSSLARGKNEQYF

J gene: TRBJ1-4
V gene: TRBV27
clone size: .
CDR3 protein: CASSPGLTWGEKLFF

J gene: TRBJ1-5
V gene: TRBV5-1
clone size: .
CDR3 protein: CASSLQGYSNQPQHF

J gene: TRBJ1-5
V gene: TRBV4-2
clone size: .
CDR3 protein: CASSPGAGNQPQHF

J gene: TRBJ2-3
V gene: TRBV19
clone size: .
CDR3 protein: CASSMSLTDTQYF

J gene: TRBJ2-2
V gene: TRBV10-3
clone size: .
CDR3 protein: CAISEGGTPNTGELFF

J gene: TRBJ1-1
V gene: TRBV5-6
clone size: .
CDR3 protein: CASSFPRQQAFF

J gene: TRBJ1-5
V gene: TRBV28
clone size: .
CDR3 protein: CASSLTGSNQPQHF

J gene: TRBJ2-7
V gene: TRBV5-1
clone size: .
CDR3 protein: CASSLSSSYEQYF

J gene: TRBJ1-3
V gene: TRBV25-1
clone size: .
CDR3 protein: CASSDYRGGNTIYF

J gene: TRBJ2-7
V gene: TRBV4-2
clone size: .
CDR3 protein: CASSRRLAGVNEQYF

J gene: TRBJ1-1
V gene: TRBV9
clone size: .
CDR3 protein: CASTRGRGLNTEAFF

J gene: TRBJ1-5
V gene: TRBV2
clone size: .
CDR3 protein: CASKSSFGGGNQPQHF

J gene: TRBJ2-7
V gene: TRBV5-6
clone size: .
CDR3 protein: CASSFDDRLGEQYF

J gene: TRBJ2-7
V gene: TRBV10-3
clone size: .
CDR3 protein: CAIRAMLGKTSYEQYF

J gene: TRBJ2-7
V gene: TRBV19
clone size: .
CDR3 protein: CASSIDLGEQYF

J gene: TRBJ1-3
V gene: TRBV28
clone size: .
CDR3 protein: CASIPYGDSRLGNTIYF

J gene: TRBJ2-7
V gene: TRBV7-8
clone size: .
CDR3 protein: CASNLAGGTYEQYF

J gene: TRBJ1-1
V gene: TRBV18
clone size: .
CDR3 protein: CASSPYRGLSEAFF

J gene: TRBJ1-5
V gene: TRBV10-3
clone size: .
CDR3 protein: CAISGTPDGQPQHF

J gene: TRBJ1-6
V gene: TRBV6-5
clone size: .
CDR3 protein: CASSYSDRIGSPLHF

J gene: TRBJ2-7
V gene: TRBV21-1
clone size: .
CDR3 protein: CASSKGQEKTYEQYF

J gene: TRBJ1-2
V gene: TRBV5-4
clone size: .
CDR3 protein: CASSHGTATSYGYTF

J gene: TRBJ2-7
V gene: TRBV7-2
clone size: .
CDR3 protein: CASSWTSGGSYEQYF

J gene: TRBJ2-2
V gene: TRBV7-3
clone size: .
CDR3 protein: CASSSGQATGELFF

J gene: TRBJ1-4
V gene: TRBV6-1
clone size: .
CDR3 protein: CASADRPNEKLFF

J gene: TRBJ1-4
V gene: TRBV6-6
clone size: .
CDR3 protein: CASSKTPWAGVQKLFF

J gene: TRBJ1-1
V gene: TRBV10-3
clone size: .
CDR3 protein: CAISVLQGRVNTEAFF

J gene: TRBJ2-2
V gene: TRBV5-1
clone size: .
CDR3 protein: CASSLEASGRALNTGELFF

J gene: TRBJ1-4
V gene: TRBV6-5
clone size: .
CDR3 protein: CASSSRGNEKLFF

J gene: TRBJ1-5
V gene: TRBV2
clone size: .
CDR3 protein: CASSTDRGNQPQHF

J gene: TRBJ1-4
V gene: TRBV5-1
clone size: .
CDR3 protein: CASSLGDREYEKLFF

J gene: TRBJ2-4
V gene: TRBV19
clone size: .
CDR3 protein: CASSIGQGAKNIQYF

J gene: TRBJ2-7
V gene: TRBV6-6
clone size: medium-sized
CDR3 protein: CASSYPASGSIYEQYF

J gene: TRBJ1-1
V gene: TRBV10-3
clone size: medium-sized
CDR3 protein: CAITELVNTEAFF

J gene: TRBJ1-4
V gene: TRBV6-1
clone size: .
CDR3 protein: CASIFGANEKLFF

J gene: TRBJ1-4
V gene: TRBV9
clone size: .
CDR3 protein: CASSSGHPATNEKLFF

J gene: TRBJ2-1
V gene: TRBV5-1
clone size: .
CDR3 protein: CASSSYDSYNEQFF

J gene: TRBJ1-5
V gene: TRBV18
clone size: .
CDR3 protein: CASSPIGQGSQPQHF

J gene: TRBJ1-1
V gene: TRBV29-1
clone size: .
CDR3 protein: CSARTGGMNTEAFF

J gene: TRBJ2-2
V gene: TRBV2
clone size: .
CDR3 protein: CASSPGAGELFF

J gene: TRBJ2-7
V gene: TRBV7-9
clone size: .
CDR3 protein: CASSWTGTSYEQYF

J gene: TRBJ2-2
V gene: TRBV12-5
clone size: .
CDR3 protein: CASGPQGGLRLGELFF

J gene: TRBJ1-1
V gene: TRBV5-1
clone size: .
CDR3 protein: CASSKDRGPGEAFF

J gene: TRBJ1-2
V gene: TRBV6-5
clone size: .
CDR3 protein: CASSLGAGARDGYTF

J gene: TRBJ2-7
V gene: TRBV18
clone size: .
CDR3 protein: CASSPHLGLTYEQYF

J gene: TRBJ1-2
V gene: TRBV5-6
clone size: .
CDR3 protein: CASSLGYGYTF

J gene: TRBJ2-7
V gene: TRBV5-1
clone size: medium-sized
CDR3 protein: CASSTEGGRYEQYF